These 31 T cell receptor beta chains share one sample of origin, sequenced in a study of T cell responses to AZD1222 COVID-19 vaccine. Only in-frame clones appear in the TCRdb table, and some are missing; sequencing was by immunoSEQ multiplex PCR. In the table there are about 110,000 clones, about 92% of which are singletons. Sequencing used peripheral blood, obtained 28 days after the second AZD1222 dose. Receptor source: an adult who received the AZD1222 COVID-19 vaccine.

The table lists this clone with a few counts. This chain uses TRBV6-5 with TRBJ2-5; the match to TRBD2 covers 8 bases. The CDR3 extends over 14 amino acids. After removal of 6 bases from V and 4 bases from J, the junction contained 7 bases not matched to a gene. CDR1 is MNHEY and CDR2 is SVGAGI in the germline V gene. The DNA for the CDR3 is TGTGCCAGCAGGGGACTAGAGTGGATAGAGACCCAGTACTTC. This codes for CASRGLEWIETQYF.

The chain couples TRBV19 to TRBJ2-2; 9 bases are shared with TRBD2. There are 15 residues in the CDR3. After removal of 3 bases from V and 5 bases from J, the junction contained 4 bases not matched to a gene. Germline loops: CDR1 LNHDA, CDR2 SQIVND (reference sequence). The CDR3 loop is CASSMTSGRTGELFF. For the CDR3, the DNA is TGTGCCAGTAGTATGACTAGCGGAAGAACCGGGGAGCTGTTTTTT.

The chain combines TRBV7-8 with TRBJ2-3; no firm D call. The V end lost 3 bases, the J end lost 6 bases, and 10 bases lay between the germline ends. Per the germline V gene, CDR1 is SGHVS and CDR2 is FQNEAQ. The CDR3 runs to 13 residues. The DNA of the CDR3 is TGTGCCAGCAGCTTTAGTGAAAGGGATACGCAGTATTTT. It yields the protein CASSFSERDTQYF.

J is TRBJ2-7 and V is TRBV6-5; D is possibly TRBD2 (6 bases). The V end lost 0 bases, the J end lost 4 bases, and 13 bases lay between the germline ends. This CDR3 region has 15 residues. From germline, CDR1 is MNHEY and CDR2 SVGAGI. CDR3 amino acids: CASSYSSTGEYEQYF. In nucleotides, the CDR3 is TGTGCCAGCAGTTACTCTTCCACGGGGGAGTACGAGCAGTACTTC.

The chain carries TRBV6-5 and TRBJ1-1, with TRBD1 matching 7 bases. Losses at the gene ends were 7 bases for V and 1 base for J; bases not matched to a gene: 9. Germline CDR1 MNHEY, CDR2 SVGAGI. This CDR3 is built from 15 residues. This CDR3 reads CASTRQGRWNTEAFF. The CDR3 DNA follows: TGTGCCAGCACCCGACAGGGAAGATGGAACACTGAAGCTTTCTTT.

The rearrangement uses TRBV6-6 and TRBJ1-5, with a weak D call TRBD1 (5 bases). The CDR3 extends over 14 amino acids. In germline, CDR1 is MNHNY, CDR2 SVGAGI (reference sequence). The V end was cut by 7 bases, the J end by 7 bases, with 17 bases between. This CDR3 is CASNPPGEGQPQHF. CDR3 in DNA: TGTGCCAGCAACCCCCCGGGGGAAGGACAGCCCCAGCATTTT.

V gene TRBV5-6 combines with J gene TRBJ1-2, with a weak D call TRBD1 (5 bases). Germline V gives CDR1 SGHDT, CDR2 YYEEEE. Trimming removed 1 base at V and 5 bases at J, with 12 bases between. This CDR3 contains 14 residues. The CDR3 loop is CASSLRQGWYGYTF. The CDR3 DNA reads TGTGCCAGCAGCTTGAGGCAGGGTTGGTATGGCTACACCTTC.

This clone was seen just once. The rearrangement links TRBV19 to TRBJ2-5; D assignment may be TRBD1 or TRBD2 (5 bases each). Trimming removed 5 bases at V and 4 bases at J, with 14 bases between. This CDR3 contains 14 residues. Germline V gene data show CDR1 as LNHDA and CDR2 as SQIVND (reference sequence). The CDR3 region is CASSSGTWGETQYF. The CDR3 region has the DNA TGTGCCAGTAGTTCGGGGACGTGGGGAGAGACCCAGTACTTC.

This sequence joins TRBV3-1 (or the pseudogene TRBV3-2) and TRBJ2-1; D possibly uses TRBD1 or TRBD2 (6 bases each). This CDR3 contains 15 residues. Trimming took off 5 bases at V and 6 bases at J, with 17 bases between the two ends. CDR1 and CDR2 (germline): LGHDT, YNNKEL (reference sequence). CDR3 amino acids: CASSYPGRGLNEQFF. The CDR3 region has the DNA TGTGCCAGCAGCTACCCGGGACGGGGGCTCAATGAGCAGTTCTTC.

The chain carries TRBV2 and TRBJ1-4; D gene uncertain. Trimming cost V 10 bases and J 0 bases, with 18 bases left between them. CDR1 SNHLY and CDR2 FYNNEI come from the germline V gene. The CDR3 loop spans 16 amino acids. The CDR3 DNA follows: TGTGCCACTCTCCGACAAGGAGGTGCAACTAATGAAAAACTGTTTTTT. It specifies CATLRQGGATNEKLFF.

As to this clone: This sequence may be a read error, since a much larger clone differs from it by one base. The chain uses TRBV6-1 and TRBJ2-6; unclear D gene. This CDR3 region has 14 residues. The germline gives CDR1 MNHNS, CDR2 SASEGT. Trimming pared 3 bases from V and 0 bases from J, leaving 3 bases between. CDR3 loop: CASSESSGANVLTF. DNA for the CDR3: TGTGCCAGCAGTGAGAGCTCTGGGGCCAACGTCCTGACTTTC.

V is TRBV5-8 and J is TRBJ2-2; TRBD2 agrees at 9 bases. Germline assignment: CDR1 SGHTS and CDR2 YDEGEE. The J segment lost 3 bases and the V segment lost 6 bases, leaving 9 bases of the junction unmatched. This CDR3 has 16 residues. CDR3 sequence reads: CASNSASGTYTGELFF. CDR3 coding DNA: TGTGCCAGCAATTCGGCTAGCGGGACCTACACCGGGGAGCTGTTTTTT.

V gene TRBV24-1 combines with J gene TRBJ2-3, with TRBD1 as a possible D gene (5 bases). Between the trimmed V and J ends, which lost 5 bases and 4 bases, there was a span of 9 bases. The CDR3 sequence is 13 residues long. Per the germline V gene, CDR1 is KGHDR and CDR2 is SFDVKD. The CDR3 protein is CATSGQGPDTQYF. The DNA of the CDR3 is TGTGCCACCAGTGGGCAGGGCCCAGATACGCAGTATTTT.

The chain carries TRBV18 and TRBJ1-1; TRBD1 is a possible D gene (6 bases). Per the germline V gene, CDR1 is KGHSH and CDR2 is LQKENI. This CDR3 has 13 residues. The V end was cut by 3 bases, the J end by 6 bases, with 11 bases between. CDR3 nucleotides: TGTGCCAGCTCACCGGGACAAACTCCTGAAGCTTTCTTT. This codes for CASSPGQTPEAFF.

This sequence joins TRBV7-2 and TRBJ2-7; no clear D. V was pared by 8 bases and J by 3 bases, with 17 bases between. From germline, CDR1 is SGHTA and CDR2 FQGNSA. CDR3 size: 14 residues. The chain's CDR3 is CASDPGGSHYEQYF. CDR3 coding DNA: TGTGCCAGCGACCCCGGTGGCAGCCACTACGAGCAGTACTTC.

The chain joins TRBV2 to TRBJ2-5, with D perhaps TRBD2 (5 bases). The germline V gene has CDR1 SNHLY and CDR2 FYNNEI. V was clipped by 6 bases and J by 4 bases, with 9 bases between them. CDR3 size: 12 residues. CDR3 residues: CASSPGRETQYF. The CDR3 DNA is TGTGCCAGCAGCCCGGGGAGAGAGACCCAGTACTTC.

J is TRBJ1-1 and V is TRBV7-9, with a weak D call TRBD1 (5 bases). CDR3 length: 15 amino acids. Trimming stripped 5 bases from V and 4 bases from J, with 17 bases between. Germline lookup yields CDR1 SEHNR and CDR2 FQNEAQ (reference sequence). In DNA form, the CDR3 reads TGTGCCAGCAGCCGTAACGAGGGGAGGGGCACTGAAGCTTTCTTT. This gives the protein CASSRNEGRGTEAFF.

The rearrangement links TRBV7-9 to TRBJ1-1; possible D gene TRBD1, 5 bases. The germline V gene has CDR1 SEHNR and CDR2 FQNEAQ (reference sequence). Between the trimmed V and J ends, which lost 7 bases and 4 bases, there was a span of 16 bases. This CDR3 contains 14 residues. CDR3 region: CASTQLGGRTEAFF. In nucleotides, the CDR3 is TGTGCCAGCACCCAACTTGGGGGACGCACTGAAGCTTTCTTT.

The chain recombines TRBV6-5 with TRBJ2-3, with 9 bases identical to TRBD2. Germline lookup yields CDR1 MNHEY and CDR2 SVGAGI. The trim removed 5 bases at V and 1 base at J, leaving 1 base unmatched. The CDR3 extends over 14 amino acids. As DNA, the CDR3 is TGTGCCAGCAGTCGGACTAGCGGCACAGATACGCAGTATTTT. Translated, it gives CASSRTSGTDTQYF.

This rearrangement joins TRBV7-2 to TRBJ1-6; tentative D call: TRBD1 (5 bases). This CDR3 spans 16 amino acids. CDR1 SGHTA and CDR2 FQGNSA come from the germline V gene. Trimming cost V 5 bases and J 9 bases, with 20 bases left between them. The CDR3 region is CASSPRERAGGSPLHF. The DNA for the CDR3 is TGTGCCAGCAGCCCCAGAGAGCGGGCTGGGGGTTCACCCCTCCACTTT.

DNA of the CDR3: TGTGCCAGCAGCCATTTTGGGACAGGGGGCCGGGAGACCCAGTACTTC. This sequence encodes CASSHFGTGGRETQYF. J is TRBJ2-5 and V is TRBV14; TRBD1 matches 12 bases. The germline V gene has CDR1 SGHDN and CDR2 FVKESK. Unmatched junction bases numbered 7, after V lost 3 bases and J lost 5 bases. The CDR3 extends over 16 amino acids.

This clone has just one count. The genes are TRBV27 and TRBJ1-2; no definite D call. Looked up from germline, CDR1 is MNHEY and CDR2 is SMNVEV (reference sequence). The CDR3 covers 14 residues. V lost 1 base, J lost 6 bases, and 12 bases lay in between. The CDR3 spells CASSLLEGGDGYTF. CDR3 in DNA: TGTGCCAGCAGTTTATTGGAGGGCGGAGATGGCTACACCTTC.

CDR3: CASGEGLQAFF. The CDR3 coding sequence is TGTGCCAGCGGAGAGGGCTTACAAGCTTTCTTT. The genes are TRBV19 and TRBJ1-1; D gene ambiguous. This CDR3 has 11 amino acids. Trimming removed 9 bases from V and 9 bases from J, with 14 bases in between. Germline assignment: CDR1 LNHDA and CDR2 SQIVND (reference sequence).

The rearrangement links TRBV3-1 (or the pseudogene TRBV3-2) to TRBJ2-7; weak D call: TRBD2 (7 bases). The CDR3 runs to 13 residues. V was pared by 0 bases and J by 6 bases, with 9 bases between. Germline CDR1 LGHDT, CDR2 YNNKEL (reference sequence). The CDR3 nucleotides read TGTGCCAGCAGCCAAGAGGGAGGGGGCGAGCAGTACTTC. Its translation is CASSQEGGGEQYF.

The chain carries TRBV5-1 and TRBJ2-3; 12 bases are shared with TRBD2. The ends lost 6 bases at V and 4 bases at J; junction bases unmatched: 3. The CDR3 is 14 residues long. Germline CDR1 reads SGHRS; CDR2 reads YFSETQ. CDR3 sequence: CASNLAGGPDTQYF. CDR3 in DNA: TGCGCCAGCAATCTAGCGGGGGGGCCAGATACGCAGTATTTT.

The chain links TRBV7-9 to TRBJ2-7; perhaps TRBD2 as D (6 bases). The CDR3 has 13 residues. The ends were cut back, 11 bases at V and 0 bases at J, with 14 bases in the middle. Germline V gene data show CDR1 as SEHNR and CDR2 as FQNEAQ (reference sequence). CDR3 DNA: TGTGCCGGCCGCGGGGAGAACTCCTACGAGCAGTACTTC. This codes for CAGRGENSYEQYF.

The V call is TRBV5-1, the J call TRBJ1-5; D remains unclear. The CDR3 runs 14 residues. The V and J ends lost 7 bases and 0 bases respectively, with 11 bases between them. Germline CDR1 reads SGHRS; CDR2 reads YFSETQ. The CDR3 protein is CASPHSPSNQPQHF. CDR3 nucleotides: TGCGCCAGCCCCCACAGCCCTAGCAATCAGCCCCAGCATTTT.

V is TRBV7-3 and J is TRBJ1-1; D is unclear. Germline V CDR1 and CDR2: SGHTA, FQGTGA. The CDR3 is made up of 13 amino acids. Trimming took off 5 bases at V and 1 base at J, with 8 bases between the two ends. Here the CDR3 DNA reads TGTGCCAGCAGCGTCCAGGAGAACACTGAAGCTTTCTTT. Its protein product is CASSVQENTEAFF.

The chain couples TRBV18 to TRBJ2-7; 10 bases match TRBD1. This CDR3 has 16 amino acids. Germline trimming cut 3 bases from V and 3 bases from J; bases unmatched to any gene: 8. Per germline, CDR1 KGHSH and CDR2 LQKENI. CDR3 protein: CASSPDSGQGYYEQYF. DNA of the CDR3: TGTGCCAGCTCACCCGACTCGGGACAGGGGTACTACGAGCAGTACTTC.

This clone was detected a few times. The chain carries TRBV7-2 and TRBJ1-3; possible D gene TRBD1, 5 bases. Germline lookup yields CDR1 SGHTA and CDR2 FQGNSA. V was trimmed by 2 bases and J by 0 bases, leaving 14 bases between them. The CDR3 contains 17 residues. In nucleotides, the CDR3 is TGTGCCAGCAGCTTACAGACCAGGGCCCACTCTGGAAACACCATATATTTT. Translated, it gives CASSLQTRAHSGNTIYF.

The rearrangement uses TRBV30 and TRBJ1-3; the D gene is possibly TRBD1 (5 bases). V dropped 2 bases and J dropped 4 bases, with 9 bases sitting between them. Germline CDR1 and CDR2: GTSNPN and SVGIG (reference sequence). The CDR3 runs to 13 residues. CDR3 amino acids: CAWSYGAGNTIYF. The DNA for the CDR3 is TGTGCCTGGAGTTACGGGGCCGGAAACACCATATATTTT.